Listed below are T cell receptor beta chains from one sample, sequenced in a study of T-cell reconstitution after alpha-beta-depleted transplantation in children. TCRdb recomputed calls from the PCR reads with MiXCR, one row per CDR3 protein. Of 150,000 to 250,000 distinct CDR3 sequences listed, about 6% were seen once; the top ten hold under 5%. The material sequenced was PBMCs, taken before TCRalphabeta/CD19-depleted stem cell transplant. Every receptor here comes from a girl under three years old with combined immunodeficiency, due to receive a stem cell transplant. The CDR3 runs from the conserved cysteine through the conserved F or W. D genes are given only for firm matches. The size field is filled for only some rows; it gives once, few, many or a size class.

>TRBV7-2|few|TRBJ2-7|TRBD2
CASGTTAYEQYF
TGTGCCAGCGGGACTACCGCCTACGAGCAGTACTTC
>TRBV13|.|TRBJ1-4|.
CASSLRGLGEKLFF
TGTGCCAGCAGCTTACGAGGGTTAGGGGAAAAACTGTTTTTT
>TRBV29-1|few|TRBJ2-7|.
CSVHSSEPSDYEQYF
TGCAGCGTTCACTCCTCCGAACCCTCGGACTACGAGCAGTACTTC
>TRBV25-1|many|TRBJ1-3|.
CASSELWGSSGNTIYF
TGTGCCAGCAGTGAACTTTGGGGAAGCTCTGGAAACACCATATATTTT
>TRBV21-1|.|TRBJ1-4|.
CASSKSRTGHRGTNEKLFF
TGTGCCAGCAGCAAAAGCCGAACAGGTCATCGCGGGACTAATGAAAAACTGTTTTTT
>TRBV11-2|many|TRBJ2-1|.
CASSLGGGMGDEQFF
TGTGCCAGCAGCTTAGGCGGCGGGATGGGGGATGAGCAGTTCTTC
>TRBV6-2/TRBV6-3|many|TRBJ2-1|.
CASSTTAYNEQFF
TGTGCCAGCAGTACGACAGCATACAATGAGCAGTTCTTC
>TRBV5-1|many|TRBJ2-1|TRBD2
CASSSGLAGGVEQFF
TGCGCCAGCAGCTCAGGACTAGCGGGGGGTGTTGAGCAGTTCTTC
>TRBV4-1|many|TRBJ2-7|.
CASSQDYEQYF
TGCGCCAGCAGCCAAGACTACGAGCAGTACTTC
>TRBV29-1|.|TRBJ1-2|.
CSVEDRQERYGYTF
TGCAGCGTTGAAGATCGTCAGGAACGTTATGGCTACACCTTC
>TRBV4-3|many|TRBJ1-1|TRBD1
CASSQGTGADTEAFF
TGCGCCAGCAGCCAAGGGACAGGGGCCGACACTGAAGCTTTCTTT
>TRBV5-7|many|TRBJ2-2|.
CASSWFTGPKWYAGGELFF
TGTGCCAGCAGCTGGTTCACGGGACCCAAGTGGTATGCGGGCGGGGAGCTGTTTTTT
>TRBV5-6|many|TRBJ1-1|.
CASSFYMNTEAFF
TGTGCCAGCAGCTTCTACATGAACACTGAAGCTTTCTTT
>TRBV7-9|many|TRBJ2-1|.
CASSKGTGFNEQFF
TGTGCCAGCAGTAAAGGGACTGGGTTCAATGAGCAGTTCTTC